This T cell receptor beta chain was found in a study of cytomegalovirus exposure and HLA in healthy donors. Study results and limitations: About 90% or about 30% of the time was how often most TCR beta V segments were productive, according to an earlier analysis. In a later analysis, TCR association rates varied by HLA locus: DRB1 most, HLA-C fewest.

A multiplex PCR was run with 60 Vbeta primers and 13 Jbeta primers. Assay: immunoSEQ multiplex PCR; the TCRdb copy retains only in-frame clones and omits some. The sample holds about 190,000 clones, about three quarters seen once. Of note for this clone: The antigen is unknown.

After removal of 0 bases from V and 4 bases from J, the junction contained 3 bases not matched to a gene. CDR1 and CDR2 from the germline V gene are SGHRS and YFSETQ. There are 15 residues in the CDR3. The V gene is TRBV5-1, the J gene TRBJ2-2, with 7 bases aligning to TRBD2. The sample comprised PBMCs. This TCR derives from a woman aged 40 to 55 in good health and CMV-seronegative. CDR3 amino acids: CASSLASGITGELFF. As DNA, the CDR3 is TGCGCCAGCAGCTTGGCTAGCGGTATCACCGGGGAGCTGTTTTTT.